A single T cell receptor beta chain is shown here with its context. Its antigen remains unknown. Selection required adequate fresh-frozen tumor tissue plus more than two years' survival data. This specimen comes from a study of glioma-infiltrating T cells after dendritic cell vaccination. On the study more broadly: Samples are from glioblastoma patients in Phase I and II dendritic cell vaccine trials. Three intradermal dendritic cell vaccine injections were given every two weeks. The study's findings and limits: Estimated pretreatment TIL content predicted outcome after dendritic cell vaccination.

Using immunoSEQ multiplex PCR, the repertoire was profiled, and TCRdb retains in-frame clones only, with some absent. This table has more than 30,000 clones, 85% to 95% appearing once. The CDR3 covers 15 residues. V lost 11 bases to trimming and J lost 3 bases; unmatched junction nucleotides: 11. Sequencing used blood, obtained before dendritic cell vaccination. The sequence was obtained from a human donor with glioblastoma. This rearrangement joins TRBV6-7 to TRBJ2-3, with 10 nucleotides matching TRBD2. TRBV6-7 is given ORF status, its function remaining uncertain. The CDR3 region is CAARSSGGWTDTQYF. The CDR3 bases are TGTGCCGCTAGAAGTAGCGGGGGGTGGACAGATACGCAGTATTTT.